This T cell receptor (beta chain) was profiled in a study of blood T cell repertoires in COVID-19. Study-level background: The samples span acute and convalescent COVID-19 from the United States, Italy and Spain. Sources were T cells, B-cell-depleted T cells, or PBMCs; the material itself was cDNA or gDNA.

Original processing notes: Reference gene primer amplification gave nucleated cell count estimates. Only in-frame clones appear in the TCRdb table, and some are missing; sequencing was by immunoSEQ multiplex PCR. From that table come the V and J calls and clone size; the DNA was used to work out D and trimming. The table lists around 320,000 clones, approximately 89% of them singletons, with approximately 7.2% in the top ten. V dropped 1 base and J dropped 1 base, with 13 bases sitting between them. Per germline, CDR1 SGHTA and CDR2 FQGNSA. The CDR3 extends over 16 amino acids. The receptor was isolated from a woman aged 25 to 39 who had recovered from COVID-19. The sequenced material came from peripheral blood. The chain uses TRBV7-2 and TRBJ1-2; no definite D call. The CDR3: CASSLGSGSRNYGYTF. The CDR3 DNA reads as TGTGCCAGCAGCTTAGGATCGGGGAGTCGTAACTATGGCTACACCTTC.